The present entry profiles one T cell receptor beta chain with its context. What antigen it recognizes has not been identified. No base qualities exist here, and no much larger clone lies one base off it. As controls, around 10 placentae without villitis were matched to the villitis of unknown etiology cases by gestational age at delivery. Placentae were collected after delivery and underwent gross and histological evaluation before archival tissue selection. Five 10-micron scrolls were cut from each FFPE block, and DNA was then isolated using the AllPrep DNA/RNA FFPE Tissue kit. NanoDrop was used to check DNA concentration and purity, and a Bioanalyzer was used to assess RNA quality. The immunoSEQ v4 bias-controlled multiplex PCR assay, performed blinded to group allocation, was used to amplify TCR-beta CDR3 regions from genomic DNA. To estimate the quantities of nucleated cells and T cells in each sample, reference gene primers were included together with the TCR-beta primers. Sequencing of the libraries was performed on an Illumina MiSeq with a 100-cycle paired-end protocol. Regarding the original processing steps: The immunoSEQ Analyzer software was used to calculate diversity and richness, with richness measured by iChao1 and clonality based on Pielou evenness and Shannon diversity (range 0-1, where higher values mean less diversity). CDR3 amino acid sequences together with V/J genes were queried against VDJdb for CMV, EBV and influenza A specificities, with confidence 3 and substitution 2 applied. The Morisita-Horn index was used to assess how much TCR-beta amino acid clonotypes overlapped between the villitis of unknown etiology, infectious villitis and control repertoires. TCRdb carries this immuneACCESS record with in-frame sequences only. Its versions omit some clonotypes, under half of them owing to an unresolved V gene in the studies checked, with the rest unexplained. For V, J and clone size, that table is used; D and trimming come from the DNA. The sample contains fewer than 950 clones, about 97% of them found a single time. The ten largest account for less than 4% of the sample.

These data come from a study of T cells in placental villitis. Regarding the complete study: Two of the control placentae were obtained from preterm deliveries, but no significant pathology was found on examination. Placental TCR-beta repertoires were compared across villitis of unknown etiology, gestational-age-matched unaffected controls, and infectious villitis in order to test an allograft-versus-infection hypothesis. The investigation overall reported the following: Small amounts of decidua were contained in the paraffin blocks, so some of the captured T cells, especially in controls, may have been decidual rather than villous infiltrates. Villitis of unknown etiology placentae showed higher clonality than controls (median approximately 0.052 versus 0.0054, p=0.0025), indicating clonal expansion. Bulk tissue sequencing could not distinguish helper, regulatory or cytotoxic T cells, nor maternal versus fetal T cells, and excluded gamma-delta receptors. CMV-specific clone frequencies were lower in villitis of unknown etiology than in infectious CMV cases (roughly 0.00093 vs 0.011), and villitis of unknown etiology did not differ from controls on this measure.

Unmatched junction bases come to 8, with V trimmed by 2 bases and J by 7 bases. The CDR3 has 15 amino acids, counting the end cysteine and phenylalanine. Kept here is only the CDR3 DNA, which spans 45 bases and is read in frame from base 1. From a lookup of the germline V gene, CDR1 and CDR2 are KGHSH and LQKENI. The source material was placental tissue containing maternal and fetal cells. This TCR was recovered from a human donor in good health; the placental T cells may come from both mother and fetus. Here the chain combines TRBV18 and TRBJ1-1, and 9 junction bases match TRBD1. The DNA sequence follows: TGTGCCAGCTCACCATACTCTGGACAGGGGAATGAAGCTTTCTTT. Its protein is CASSPYSGQGNEAFF. Beyond the CDR3, the reference TRBV18 and TRBJ1-1 genes provide the residues; the full variable domain reads: NAGVMQNPRHLVRRRGQEARLRCSPMKGHSHVYWYRQLPEEGLKFMVYLQKENIIDESGMPKERFSAEFPKEGPSILRIQQVVRGDSAAYFCASSPYSGQGNEAFFGQGTRLTVV.